This TCR beta chain was retrieved from a study of cytomegalovirus exposure and HLA in healthy donors. Study summary: Around 180 million T cells yielded approximately 100 million unique TCR beta sequences, as an earlier analysis found. In terms of ancestry, the Caucasian-associated cluster contained about four fifths of the approximately 430 genotyped donors.

A remark on this clone: Antigen specificity is unknown.

Despite likely unrecorded immune exposures, the donors were nominally healthy at the time of sampling. Study-wide results and caveats: Donors were assumed by presence/absence analyses to have roughly uniform sequencing depth.

V lost 3 bases to trimming and J lost 4 bases, with 9 bases between them. This CDR3 region has 12 residues. The germline gives CDR1 SQVTM, CDR2 ANQGSEA. Primers for the PCR totalled 60 Vbeta and 13 Jbeta. Sequenced by immunoSEQ multiplex PCR; TCRdb stores in-frame clones only, minus some. The repertoire holds roughly 79,000 clones, roughly 74% seen once, with more than 5.5% in the top ten. V gene TRBV29-1 combines with J gene TRBJ2-5, with D possibly being TRBD2 (6 bases). Sequencing was done on a sample of PBMCs. This clonotype originated in a woman between 45 and 60 years old in good health and CMV-seropositive. CDR3: CSVDNGGETQYF. CDR3 bases: TGCAGCGTTGACAACGGGGGAGAGACCCAGTACTTC.